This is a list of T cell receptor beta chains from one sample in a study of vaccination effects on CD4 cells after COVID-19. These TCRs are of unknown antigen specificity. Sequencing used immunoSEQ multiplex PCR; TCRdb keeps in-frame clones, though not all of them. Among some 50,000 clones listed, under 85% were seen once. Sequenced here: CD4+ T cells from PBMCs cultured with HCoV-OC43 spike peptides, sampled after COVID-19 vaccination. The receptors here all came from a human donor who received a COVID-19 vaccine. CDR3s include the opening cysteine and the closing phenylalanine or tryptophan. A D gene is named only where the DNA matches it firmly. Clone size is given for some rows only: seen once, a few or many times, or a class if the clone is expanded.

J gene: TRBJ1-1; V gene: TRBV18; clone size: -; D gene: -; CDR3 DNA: TGTGCCAGCTCACCACAGGTCCTGAACACTGAAGCTTTCTTT; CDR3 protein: CASSPQVLNTEAFF
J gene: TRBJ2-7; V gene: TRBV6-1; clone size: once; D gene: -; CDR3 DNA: TGTGCCAGCAGTGAATGGTCCAATTCCGGGACCTCAACCTACGAGCAGTACTTC; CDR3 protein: CASSEWSNSGTSTYEQYF
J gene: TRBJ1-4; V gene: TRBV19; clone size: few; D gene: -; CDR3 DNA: TGTGCCAGTAGTCAGGGGCGGACTAATGAAAAACTGTTTTTT; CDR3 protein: CASSQGRTNEKLFF
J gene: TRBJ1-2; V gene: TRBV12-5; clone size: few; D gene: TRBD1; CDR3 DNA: TGTGCTAGTGCTCAGATGACAGGGACGTCAACGAGCTATGGCTACACCTTC; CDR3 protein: CASAQMTGTSTSYGYTF
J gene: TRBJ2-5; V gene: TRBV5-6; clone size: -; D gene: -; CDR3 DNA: TGTGCCAGCAGCTTTCAGCGGTCGGAGACCCAGTACTTC; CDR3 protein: CASSFQRSETQYF
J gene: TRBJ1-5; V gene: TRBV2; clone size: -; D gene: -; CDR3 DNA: TGTGCCAGCACCGCAGGAGTCAGTCAGCCCCAGCATTTT; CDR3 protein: CASTAGVSQPQHF
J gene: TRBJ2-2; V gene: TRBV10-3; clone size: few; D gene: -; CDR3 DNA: TGTGCCATCAGTGAGCGGAGGACAGCATTCGAGCTGTTTTTT; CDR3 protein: CAISERRTAFELFF
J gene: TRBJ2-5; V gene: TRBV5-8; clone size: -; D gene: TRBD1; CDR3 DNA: TGTGCCAGCAGCTCCGGGACAGGGGCAGAGACCCAGTACTTC; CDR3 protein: CASSSGTGAETQYF
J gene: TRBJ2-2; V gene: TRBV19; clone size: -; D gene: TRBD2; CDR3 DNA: TGTGCCAGTAGCCTCCTTCAAGCGGGATGGAACCCCGGGGAGCTGTTTTTT; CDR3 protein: CASSLLQAGWNPGELFF
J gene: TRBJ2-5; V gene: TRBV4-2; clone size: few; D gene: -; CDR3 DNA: TGTGCCAGCAGCCAAGGAGAGGCAGGGAGGCAAGAGACCCAGTACTTC; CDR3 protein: CASSQGEAGRQETQYF
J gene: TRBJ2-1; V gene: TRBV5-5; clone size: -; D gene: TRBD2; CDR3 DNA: TGTGCCAGCAGCCCCGGACTAGCGGGACTCCCTTCCTACAATGAGCAGTTCTTC; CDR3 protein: CASSPGLAGLPSYNEQFF
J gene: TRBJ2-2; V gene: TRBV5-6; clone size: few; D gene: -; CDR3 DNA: TGTGCCAGCAGCCGTGAGCCGGCGAACACCGGGGAGCTGTTTTTT; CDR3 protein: CASSREPANTGELFF
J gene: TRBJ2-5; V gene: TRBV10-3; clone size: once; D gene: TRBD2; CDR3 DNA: TGTGCCATCAGCCCGGGGGTACTAGCGGGGGCCCAATCCCCAGAGACCCAGTACTTC; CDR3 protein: CAISPGVLAGAQSPETQYF
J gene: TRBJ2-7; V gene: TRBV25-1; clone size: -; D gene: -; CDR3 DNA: TGTGCCAGCAGTGATTACTACGAGCAGTACTTC; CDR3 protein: CASSDYYEQYF
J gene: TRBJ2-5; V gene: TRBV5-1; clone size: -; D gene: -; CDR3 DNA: TGCGCCAGCAGCGAATGGACGGAAGAGACCCAGTACTTC; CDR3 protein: CASSEWTEETQYF
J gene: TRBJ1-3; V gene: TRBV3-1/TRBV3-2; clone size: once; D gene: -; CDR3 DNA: TGTGCCAGCAGCCAAGATGTCACCTCTGGAAACACCATATATTTT; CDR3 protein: CASSQDVTSGNTIYF
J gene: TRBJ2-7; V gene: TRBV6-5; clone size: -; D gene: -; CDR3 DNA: TGTGCCAGGGGGGAGACGGGGGAGCAGTACTTC; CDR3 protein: CARGETGEQYF
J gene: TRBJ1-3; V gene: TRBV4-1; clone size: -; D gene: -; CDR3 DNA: TGCGCCAGCAGCCGAGGAGGGGTTGTTGGCACTGGAAACACCATATATTTT; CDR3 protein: CASSRGGVVGTGNTIYF
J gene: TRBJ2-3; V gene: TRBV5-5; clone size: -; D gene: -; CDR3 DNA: TGTGCCAGCAGCCCGGGCGGGTCGGCTCGCACAGATACGCAGTATTTT; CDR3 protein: CASSPGGSARTDTQYF
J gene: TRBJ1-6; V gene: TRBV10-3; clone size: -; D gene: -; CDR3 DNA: TGTGCCATCAGGAGTCGAGGAGGGGACTCACCCCTCCACTTT; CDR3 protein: CAIRSRGGDSPLHF
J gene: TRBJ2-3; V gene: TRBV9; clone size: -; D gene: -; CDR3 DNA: TGTGCCAGCAGCGTAGAGGCTAGCGCCTCCCAGTATTTT; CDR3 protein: CASSVEASASQYF
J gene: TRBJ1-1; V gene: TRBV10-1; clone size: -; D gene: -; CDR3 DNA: TGCGCCAGCAGTGCGGCGGGGGGAATGGGCACTGAAGCTTTCTTT; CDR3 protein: CASSAAGGMGTEAFF
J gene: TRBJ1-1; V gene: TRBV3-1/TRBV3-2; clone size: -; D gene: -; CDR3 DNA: TGTGCCAGCAGCCATCGTACGGCGAACACTGAAGCTTTCTTT; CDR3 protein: CASSHRTANTEAFF
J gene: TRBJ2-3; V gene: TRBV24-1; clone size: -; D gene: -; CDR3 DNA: TGTGCCACCAGTGATTTTGATGTGTTATATGCCCCACAAGGTACGCAGTATTTT; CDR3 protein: CATSDFDVLYAPQGTQYF
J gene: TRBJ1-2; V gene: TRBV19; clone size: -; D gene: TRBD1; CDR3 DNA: TGTGCCAGTAGTATCAGTACAGGGGAATCCCCTCGCTATGGCTACACCTTC; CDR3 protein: CASSISTGESPRYGYTF
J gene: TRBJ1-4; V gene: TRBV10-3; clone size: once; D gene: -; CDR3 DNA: TGTGCCATCAGCGGAGGGCCGGGCGAAAAACTGTTTTTT; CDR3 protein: CAISGGPGEKLFF
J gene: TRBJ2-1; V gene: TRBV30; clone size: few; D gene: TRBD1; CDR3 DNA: TGTGCCTGGATACCGGGACAGGGATACAATGAGCAGTTCTTC; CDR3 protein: CAWIPGQGYNEQFF
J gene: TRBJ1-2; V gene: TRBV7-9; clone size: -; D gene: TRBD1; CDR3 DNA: TGTGCCAGCAGCTTCCCAGGGGGAGGCTACACCTTC; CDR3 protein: CASSFPGGGYTF
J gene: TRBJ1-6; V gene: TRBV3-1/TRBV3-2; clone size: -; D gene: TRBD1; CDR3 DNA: TGTGCCAGCAGCCGACAGGGCCCCTATAATTCACCCCTCCACTTT; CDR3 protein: CASSRQGPYNSPLHF
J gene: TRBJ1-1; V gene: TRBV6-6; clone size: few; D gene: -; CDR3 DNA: TGTGCCAGCAGTTCCATGAACACTGAAGCTTTCTTT; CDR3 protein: CASSSMNTEAFF
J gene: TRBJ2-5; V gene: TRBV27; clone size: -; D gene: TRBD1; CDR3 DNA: TGTGCCAGCAGGCCGACAGGGGCAGAGACCCAGTACTTC; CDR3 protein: CASRPTGAETQYF
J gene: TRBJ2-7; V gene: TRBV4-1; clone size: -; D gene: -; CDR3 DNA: TGCGCCAGCAGCCAAGGAGGAGGAACGACCCGCGAGCAGTACTTC; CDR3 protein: CASSQGGGTTREQYF
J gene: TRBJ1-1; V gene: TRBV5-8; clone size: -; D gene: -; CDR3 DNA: TGTGCCAGCAGCTTGGCTGAGTTGGTCACACTGAAAGCTTTCTTT; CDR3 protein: CASSLAELVTLKAFF
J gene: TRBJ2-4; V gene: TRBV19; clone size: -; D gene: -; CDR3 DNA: TGTGCCAGTAGTATTCCAGCGTTAGCCAAAAACATTCAGTACTTC; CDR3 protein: CASSIPALAKNIQYF
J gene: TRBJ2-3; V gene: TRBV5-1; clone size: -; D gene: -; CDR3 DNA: TGCGCCAGCAGCTTTCAGGGGTACCTAACAGATACGCAGTATTTT; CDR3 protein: CASSFQGYLTDTQYF
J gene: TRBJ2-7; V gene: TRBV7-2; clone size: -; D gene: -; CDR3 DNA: TGTGCCAGCAGCTTATATCGGGTCGGGCAGGGGTACTACGAGCAGTACTTC; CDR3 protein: CASSLYRVGQGYYEQYF
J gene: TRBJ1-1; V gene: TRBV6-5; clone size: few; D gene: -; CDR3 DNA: TGTGCCAGCAGGCCTGCCGGGGGGACTGAAGCTTTCTTT; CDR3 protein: CASRPAGGTEAFF
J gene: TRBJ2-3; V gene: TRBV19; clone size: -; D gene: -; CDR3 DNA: TGTGCCAGTAGTATAGGGACCCTCCGGCGGGGATGGCGAGATACGCAGTATTTT; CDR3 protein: CASSIGTLRRGWRDTQYF
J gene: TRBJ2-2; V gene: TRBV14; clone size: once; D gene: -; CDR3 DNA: TGTGCCAGCAGCCAAGCTTGGACGAACACCGGGGAGCTGTTTTTT; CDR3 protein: CASSQAWTNTGELFF
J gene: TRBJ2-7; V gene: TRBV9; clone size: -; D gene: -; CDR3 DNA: TGTGCCAGCAGCATAGGTCTCGGGGGCTACGAGCAGTACTTC; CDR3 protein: CASSIGLGGYEQYF
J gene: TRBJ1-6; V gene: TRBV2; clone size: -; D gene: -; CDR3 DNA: TGTGCCAGCAGAGGAGGGTCAGGTCCCTATTCACCCCTCCACTTT; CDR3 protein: CASRGGSGPYSPLHF
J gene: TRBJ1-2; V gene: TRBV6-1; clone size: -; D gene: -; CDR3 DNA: TGTGCCAGCAGTGAAGGAGGCATGGGAGGCTACACCTTC; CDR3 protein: CASSEGGMGGYTF
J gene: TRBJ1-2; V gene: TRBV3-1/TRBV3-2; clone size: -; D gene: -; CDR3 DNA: TGTGCCAGCAGCCAAGACCCGGGACGGAATAACTATGGCTACACCTTC; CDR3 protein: CASSQDPGRNNYGYTF
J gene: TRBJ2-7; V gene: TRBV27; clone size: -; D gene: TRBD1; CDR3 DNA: TGTGCCAGCAGTTTACTAAACAGGGGCCCCACCTACGAGCAGTACTTC; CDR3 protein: CASSLLNRGPTYEQYF
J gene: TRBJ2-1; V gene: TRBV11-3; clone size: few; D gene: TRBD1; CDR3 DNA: TGTGCCAGCAGCTTAGAAGTGACAGGGAGCGGCGATGAGCAGTTCTTC; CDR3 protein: CASSLEVTGSGDEQFF
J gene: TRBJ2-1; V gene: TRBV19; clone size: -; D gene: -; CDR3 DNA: TGTGCCAGTAGTATAGAGTGGCTAGCTGGTCGCTCCTACAATGAGCAGTTCTTC; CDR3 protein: CASSIEWLAGRSYNEQFF
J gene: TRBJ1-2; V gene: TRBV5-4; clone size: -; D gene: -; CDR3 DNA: TGTGCCAGCAGGACTCCGGGGACCTATGGCTACACCTTC; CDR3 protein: CASRTPGTYGYTF